One and the same sample provided the 24 T cell receptor beta chains below, sequenced in a study of spatial heterogeneity in lung cancer. Indicated time point: sample taken at primary tumor resection. TCRs were sequenced from unsorted whole RNA of tumor, nontumor lung or PBMC. TCRdb redid the calling of the 5' RACE reads with MiXCR, one entry per CDR3 protein. This sample has 20,000 or so distinct CDR3 sequences, with 3% to 3.5% found just once. The sequencing used PBMCs, collected at surgery. These receptors all stem from a female donor with early-stage non-small cell lung cancer.

This clonotype was found many times. The V and J genes are TRBV7-9 and TRBJ1-1; the D is unclear. V was pared by 1 base and J by 1 base, with 10 bases between. Germline V gives CDR1 SEHNR, CDR2 FQNEAQ (reference sequence). CDR3 length: 15 amino acids. The CDR3 nucleotides read TGTGCCAGCAGCTTAGGGGCCGCAGGGAACACTGAAGCTTTCTTT. Its protein is CASSLGAAGNTEAFF.

This clonotype was seen at least ten times. This rearrangement joins TRBV5-8 to TRBJ2-7, with D possibly being TRBD1 (5 bases). V was pared by 0 bases and J by 6 bases, with 10 bases between. This CDR3 spans 13 amino acids. Looked up from germline, CDR1 is SGHTS and CDR2 is YDEGEE. Written as DNA, the CDR3 is TGTGCCAGCAGCTTGGGACAGACGGTCGAGCAGTACTTC. It translates to CASSLGQTVEQYF.

In this sample, this clonotype turned up many times. This chain uses TRBV4-2 with TRBJ1-4; TRBD1 matches at 7 bases. V lost 1 base and J lost 8; bases outside the gene matches: 10. CDR1 LGHNA and CDR2 YNFKEQ come from the germline V gene. This CDR3 region has 16 residues. CDR3: CASSQGGNRGNEKLFF. The DNA of the CDR3 is TGTGCCAGCAGCCAAGGAGGAAACAGGGGAAACGAAAAACTGTTTTTT.

In its sample, this clonotype was seen a few times. A read error may explain this, as a much larger clone is one base away. V and J are TRBV27 and TRBJ1-2; D unclear. Germline V gene lookup returns CDR1 MNHEY and CDR2 SMNVEV (reference sequence). Trimming pared 4 bases from V and 7 bases from J, leaving 13 bases between. The CDR3 runs 13 residues. The CDR3 protein is CASSSGIGFGYTF. In DNA form, the CDR3 reads TGTGCCAGCAGTTCCGGGATAGGGTTTGGCTACACCTTC.

Concerning this clonotype itself: This may stem from a read error, because a much larger clone lies one nucleotide away. The genes are TRBV11-2 and TRBJ2-1; weak D call: TRBD1 (5 bases). From germline, CDR1 is SGHAT and CDR2 FQNNGV. The CDR3 runs 13 residues. DNA of the CDR3: TGTGCCAGCAGCTCTACAGGCTACAATGTGCAGTTCTTC. The encoded protein is CASSSTGYNVQFF.

This clonotype occurred many times. The J gene is TRBJ2-7, the V gene TRBV7-9, with a tentative D call TRBD1 (5 bases). The CDR3 is 14 amino acids. Trimming cost V 1 base and J 3 bases, with 10 bases left between them. Per the germline V gene, CDR1 is SEHNR and CDR2 is FQNEAQ (reference sequence). The CDR3, as DNA: TGTGCCAGCAGCTTAGGGAGACAGAACTACGAGCAGTACTTC. Its protein product is CASSLGRQNYEQYF. Together with reference TRBV7-9 and TRBJ2-7, the CDR3 gives the full variable domain: DTGVSQNPRHKITKRGQNVTFRCDPISEHNRLYWYRQTLGQGPEFLTYFQNEAQLEKSRLLSDRFSAERPKGSFSTLEIQRTEQGDSAMYLCASSLGRQNYEQYFGPGTRLTVT.

This clonotype appeared many times. The chain links TRBV7-9 to TRBJ2-1; 7 bases agree with TRBD2. CDR1 and CDR2 from the germline V gene are SEHNR and FQNEAQ (reference sequence). V was clipped by 2 bases and J by 3 bases; unmatched bases: 4. The CDR3 is 15 residues long. The CDR3 protein is CASSLSGAFYNEQFF. The CDR3 DNA reads TGTGCCAGCAGCTTAAGCGGGGCCTTCTACAATGAGCAGTTCTTC.

This clonotype showed up many times. The chain combines TRBV7-6 with TRBJ1-4; TRBD1 aligns across 10 bases. The CDR3 is 15 residues long. Germline V gene sequence: CDR1 SGHVS, CDR2 FNYEAQ. J lost 7 bases, V lost 5 bases, and 7 bases had no gene match. CDR3: CASSGRQGAGEKLFF. The CDR3 coding sequence is TGTGCCAGCAGCGGAAGACAGGGGGCAGGTGAAAAACTGTTTTTT.

This clonotype was counted at least ten times. The V call is TRBV28, the J call TRBJ2-7; D unclear. Germline V gene lookup returns CDR1 MDHEN and CDR2 SYDVKM. The V gene lost 5 bases and the J gene lost 4 bases, with 6 bases spanning the gap. The CDR3 sequence is 11 residues long. In nucleotides, the CDR3 is TGTGCCAGCAGTCTCAGGTACGAGCAGTACTTC. It yields the protein CASSLRYEQYF. Combining the CDR3 with reference TRBV28 and TRBJ2-7 gives the whole variable domain DVKVTQSSRYLVKRTGEKVFLECVQDMDHENMFWYRQDPGLGLRLIYFSYDVKMKEKGDIPEGYSVSREKKERFSLILESASTNQTSMYLCASSLRYEQYFGPGTRLTVT.

This clonotype was recorded many times. J is TRBJ1-2 and V is TRBV29-1; perhaps TRBD1 as D (6 bases). The CDR3 extends over 15 amino acids. Germline V gene sequence: CDR1 SQVTM, CDR2 ANQGSEA. V shed 1 base and J shed 2 bases, with 14 bases lying between them. This chain's CDR3 is CSVEGSGGRNYGYTF. CDR3 coding DNA: TGCAGCGTTGAAGGGTCGGGGGGCAGGAACTATGGCTACACCTTC.

This clonotype has a handful of counts. This chain uses TRBV27 with TRBJ2-7; tentative D call: TRBD2 (5 bases). The CDR3 is made up of 15 amino acids. Trimming removed 10 bases from V and 3 bases from J, with 22 bases in between. Germline loops: CDR1 MNHEY, CDR2 SMNVEV (reference sequence). The CDR3: CATLASFPGIYEQYF. Written as DNA, the CDR3 is TGTGCCACCTTAGCGAGTTTCCCGGGGATCTACGAGCAGTACTTC.

This clonotype was detected a few times. This chain links TRBV6-5 with TRBJ2-7; 8 nucleotides agree with TRBD2. Trimming removed 2 bases from V and 2 bases from J; junction bases left unmatched: 14. Looked up from germline, CDR1 is MNHEY and CDR2 is SVGAGI. The CDR3 covers 18 residues. CDR3 DNA sequence: TGTGCCAGCAGTTACGGAGCCCGGAGAGCGGGAGTCGCCTACGAGCAGTACTTC. As protein: CASSYGARRAGVAYEQYF.

The sample holds many counts of this clonotype. This chain joins TRBV4-1 and TRBJ2-7; D remains unclear. The CDR3 spans 13 residues. Germline lookup yields CDR1 MGHRA and CDR2 YSYEKL. V lost 0 bases and J 5 bases, leaving 8 bases between the germline ends. CDR3 region: CASSQEANDEQYF. In DNA form, the CDR3 reads TGCGCCAGCAGCCAAGAGGCGAACGACGAGCAGTACTTC.

The sample holds a few counts of this clonotype. The chain employs TRBV4-1 and TRBJ2-7; D is ambiguous. The CDR3 length is 16 residues. Germline V CDR1 and CDR2: MGHRA, YSYEKL. Trimming took off 1 base at V and 0 bases at J, with 13 bases between the two ends. The CDR3 here is CASSQGVLKSSYEQYF. DNA of the CDR3: TGCGCCAGCAGCCAAGGAGTCCTGAAAAGCTCCTACGAGCAGTACTTC.

This clonotype occurred many times. The chain links TRBV29-1 to TRBJ2-3; TRBD2 agrees at 8 bases. J was trimmed by 5 bases and V by 2 bases; bases with no gene match: 9. The CDR3 contains 15 residues. Germline V gene sequence: CDR1 SQVTM, CDR2 ANQGSEA. CDR3 sequence reads: CSVETWGSGRDTQYF. CDR3 sequence (DNA): TGCAGCGTTGAAACCTGGGGGAGCGGGAGAGATACGCAGTATTTT.

This clonotype was recorded at least ten times. The rearrangement uses TRBV28 and TRBJ2-7; TRBD2 is a possible D gene (5 bases). The CDR3 has 14 amino acids. V was cut by 1 base and J by 5 bases, with 12 bases left in between. CDR1 is MDHEN and CDR2 is SYDVKM in the germline V gene. For the CDR3, the DNA is TGTGCCAGCAGTTTATTCGGGAAATACCACGAGCAGTACTTC. Its translation: CASSLFGKYHEQYF.

This clonotype was detected many times. The genes are TRBV6-6 and TRBJ2-2; D not resolved. Trimming took off 6 bases at V and 0 bases at J, with 5 bases between the two ends. Germline V gene lookup returns CDR1 MNHNY and CDR2 SVGAGI (reference sequence). CDR3 length equals 13 residues. CDR3 coding DNA: TGTGCCAGCAGCCAAACGAACACCGGGGAGCTGTTTTTT. Translation gives CASSQTNTGELFF.

By frequency in the sample, this clonotype is medium-sized (0.01 to 0.1%). The chain combines TRBV10-3 with TRBJ2-3, with TRBD2 matching 11 bases. CDR3 size: 18 residues. V was pared by 0 bases and J by 0 bases, with 5 bases of the junction left unmatched. Germline CDR1 is ENHRY and CDR2 is SYGVKD. CDR3 sequence reads: CAISESTSGSESTDTQYF. CDR3 sequence (DNA): TGTGCCATCAGTGAGTCAACTAGCGGGAGTGAGAGCACAGATACGCAGTATTTT.

This clonotype was counted at least ten times. This chain links TRBV5-1 with TRBJ1-1, with unresolved D. CDR3 length: 13 residues. With 2 bases removed from V and 4 bases from J, the gap between germline ends came to 9 bases. The germline gives CDR1 SGHRS, CDR2 YFSETQ. CDR3 coding DNA: TGCGCCAGCAGCTTCTTGCGGGGCACTGAAGCTTTCTTT. It encodes CASSFLRGTEAFF.

The V and J genes are TRBV11-3 and TRBJ2-5, with TRBD1 matching over 9 bases. Unmatched junction bases numbered 4, after V lost 6 bases and J lost 2 bases. This CDR3 comprises 14 residues. Germline CDR1 SGHNT, CDR2 YENEEA. The DNA of the CDR3 is TGTGCCAGCAGTCTGGGACAGGGTCAAGAGACCCAGTACTTC. It translates to CASSLGQGQETQYF. The full variable domain, in which reference TRBV11-3 and TRBJ2-5 provide the parts outside the CDR3, is EAGVVQSPRYKIIEKKQPVAFWCNPISGHNTLYWYLQNLGQGPELLIRYENEEAVDDSQLPKDRFSAERLKGVDSTLKIQPAELGDSAVYLCASSLGQGQETQYFGPGTRLLVL.

Ten or more counts support this clonotype. V usage is TRBV5-1 and J usage is TRBJ2-2; TRBD2 aligns across 12 bases. V gave up 3 bases and J gave up 4 bases; unmatched junction bases: 4. This CDR3 is built from 16 residues. Looked up from germline, CDR1 is SGHRS and CDR2 is YFSETQ. In nucleotides, the CDR3 is TGCGCCAGCAGCTCTCTAGCGGGAGGGACCACCGGGGAGCTGTTTTTT. It encodes CASSSLAGGTTGELFF.

This clonotype was observed at least ten times. The chain uses TRBV5-1 and TRBJ1-1, with a possible D match to TRBD1 (5 bases). Looked up from germline, CDR1 is SGHRS and CDR2 is YFSETQ. The CDR3 has 15 residues. Deletions cut 1 base from V and 1 base from J, with 11 bases between. The DNA for the CDR3 is TGCGCCAGCAGCTTGCGCAGGGTCGGGAACACTGAAGCTTTCTTT. This gives the protein CASSLRRVGNTEAFF.

This clonotype has ten or more counts. The chain uses TRBV11-2 and TRBJ1-1; D possibly corresponds to TRBD1 (5 bases). Trimming shortened V by 0 bases and J by 9 bases, and 17 bases separated the two germline ends. CDR1 is SGHAT and CDR2 is FQNNGV in the germline V gene. The CDR3 sequence is 15 residues long. CDR3 protein: CASSLESGARAKAFF. CDR3 in DNA: TGTGCCAGCAGCTTAGAGAGTGGGGCCAGGGCTAAAGCTTTCTTT.

This clonotype was picked up many times. The V call is TRBV5-1, the J call TRBJ2-1; perhaps D is TRBD1 or TRBD2 (5 bases each). The CDR3 has 13 residues. V lost 2 bases, J lost 5 bases, and 8 bases lay in between. Per germline, CDR1 SGHRS and CDR2 YFSETQ. This CDR3 reads CASSLLGDNEQFF. CDR3 nucleotides: TGCGCCAGCAGCTTATTGGGGGACAATGAGCAGTTCTTC.